This T cell receptor beta chain came from a study of control samples from healthy donors and cancer patients. Repertoires were generated with immunoSEQ multiplex PCR, while TCRdb's copy carries only in-frame clones and drops some. The data hold under 150,000 clones, with over 90% observed a single time. This CDR3 comprises 16 residues. V was pared by 4 bases and J by 2 bases, with 8 bases of the junction left unmatched. The V gene's germline CDR1 is LGHDT and CDR2 YNNKEL (reference sequence). The chain joins TRBV3-1 (or the pseudogene TRBV3-2) to TRBJ1-2; 9 bases are shared with TRBD1. This clonotype was sampled from a man aged 25 to 40 in good health. Sequencing input: blood. CDR3 loop: CASSPLPGTGNYGYTF. DNA for the CDR3: TGTGCCAGCAGCCCGCTTCCCGGGACAGGGAACTATGGCTACACCTTC.